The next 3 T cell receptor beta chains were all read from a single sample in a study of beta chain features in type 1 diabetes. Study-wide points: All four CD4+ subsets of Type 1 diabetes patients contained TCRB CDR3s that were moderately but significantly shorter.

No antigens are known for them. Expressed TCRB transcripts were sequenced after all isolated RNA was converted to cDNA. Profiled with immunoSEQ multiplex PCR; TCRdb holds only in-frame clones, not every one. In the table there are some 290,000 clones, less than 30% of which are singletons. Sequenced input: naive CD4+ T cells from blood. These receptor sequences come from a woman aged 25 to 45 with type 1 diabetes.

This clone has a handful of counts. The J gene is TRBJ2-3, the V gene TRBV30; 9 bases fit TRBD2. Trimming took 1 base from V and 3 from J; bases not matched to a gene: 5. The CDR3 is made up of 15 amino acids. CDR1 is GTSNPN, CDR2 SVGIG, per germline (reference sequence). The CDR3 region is CAWSAVAGATDTQYF. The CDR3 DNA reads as TGTGCCTGGAGTGCCGTAGCGGGAGCGACAGATACGCAGTATTTT.

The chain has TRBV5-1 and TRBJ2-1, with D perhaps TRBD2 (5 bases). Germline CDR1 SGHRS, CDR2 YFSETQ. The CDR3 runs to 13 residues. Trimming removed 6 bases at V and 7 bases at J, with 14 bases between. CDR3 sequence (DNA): TGCGCCAGCACACGTCCGGACTCAAATGAGCAGTTCTTC. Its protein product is CASTRPDSNEQFF. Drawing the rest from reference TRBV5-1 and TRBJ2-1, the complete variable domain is KAGVTQTPRYLIKTRGQQVTLSCSPISGHRSVSWYQQTPGQGLQFLFEYFSETQRNKGNFPGRFSGRQFSNSRSEMNVSTLELGDSALYLCASTRPDSNEQFFGPGTRLTVL.

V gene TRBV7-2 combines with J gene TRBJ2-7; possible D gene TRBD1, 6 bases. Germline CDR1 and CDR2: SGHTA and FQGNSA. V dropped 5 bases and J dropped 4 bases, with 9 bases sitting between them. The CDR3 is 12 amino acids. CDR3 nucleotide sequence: TGTGCCAGCAGCCAACAGGGATACGAGCAGTACTTC. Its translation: CASSQQGYEQYF.